This TCR beta chain was captured in a study of shared clonotypes between healthy human individuals. The study's findings and limits: A reduction in generation probabilities was seen for non-shared clonotypes relative to those shared by all four donors.

This CDR3 has 14 residues. Germline V gene sequence: CDR1 WSHSY, CDR2 SAAADI. Trimming took 5 bases from V and 0 from J; bases not matched to a gene: 3. CD45RA+ naive and CD45RA-negative memory subsets were separated from CD4+ cells. The deep-level immunoSEQ assay was used. Assay: immunoSEQ multiplex PCR; the TCRdb copy retains only in-frame clones and omits some. The data show around 750,000 clones, around 67% seen once. As regards this clone: What it binds is unknown.

This chain connects TRBV10-2 to TRBJ2-7; 8 bases line up with TRBD2. The TCR originated in a woman in her twenties or thirties in good health. Material: memory CD4+ T cells sorted from blood. Subset reported: CD45RA-negative fraction. CDR3: CASSPGTSSYEQYF. As DNA, the CDR3 is TGCGCCAGCAGTCCCGGGACTAGCTCCTACGAGCAGTACTTC.